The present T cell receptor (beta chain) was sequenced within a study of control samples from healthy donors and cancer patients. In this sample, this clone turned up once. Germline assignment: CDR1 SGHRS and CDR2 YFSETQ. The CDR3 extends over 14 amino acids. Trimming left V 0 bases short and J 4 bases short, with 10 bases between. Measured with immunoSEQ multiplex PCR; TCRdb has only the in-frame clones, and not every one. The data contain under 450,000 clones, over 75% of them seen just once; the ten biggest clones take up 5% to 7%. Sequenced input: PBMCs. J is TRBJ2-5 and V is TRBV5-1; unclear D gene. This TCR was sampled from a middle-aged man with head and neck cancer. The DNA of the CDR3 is TGCGCCAGCAGCTTGGTGGGCGGCTCAGAGACCCAGTACTTC. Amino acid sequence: CASSLVGGSETQYF. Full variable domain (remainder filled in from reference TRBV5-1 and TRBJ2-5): KAGVTQTPRYLIKTRGQQVTLSCSPISGHRSVSWYQQTPGQGLQFLFEYFSETQRNKGNFPGRFSGRQFSNSRSEMNVSTLELGDSALYLCASSLVGGSETQYFGPGTRLLVL.